This TCR beta chain was sequenced during a study of molecular identifiers for immune sequencing clone quantification. Study-level information: Replicate RNA from 20,000 or 100,000 naive CD8 T cells formed five aliquots; four were sequenced. Whole-study findings and limits: Because of identical TCR molecules sharing a barcode, sizes of highly expanded clones could be underestimated. Spiked TCR RNA from one Jurkat cell reportedly showed up when mixed among 950,000 to 1,000,000 naive cells.

There are a few counts of this clonotype. Its antigen remains unidentified. The J segment lost 7 bases and the V segment lost 0 bases, leaving 16 bases of the junction unmatched. Germline V gene sequence: CDR1 SGHTA, CDR2 FQGNSA. There are 18 residues in the CDR3. TCRdb passed the PCR reads through MiXCR, listing each CDR3 protein once. The sample comprises about 510,000 distinct CDR3 sequences, around 23% of which are singletons, and 0.7% to 0.9% rests with the top ten. The sorting of naive CD8 T cells used the CD8+CD4-CCR7+CD45RA+ phenotype. This TCR was sampled from a human donor in good health. Some libraries in this study had Jurkat cell RNA spiked in. Specimen: naive CD8+ T cells from blood, with Jurkat cell RNA spiked in. As to subset: FACS-sorted CD8+CD4-CCR7+CD45RA+ naive T cells. The V call is TRBV7-2, the J call TRBJ2-5, with 8 bases matching TRBD2. The chain's CDR3 is CASSLAESWTSSFGTQYF. CDR3 bases: TGTGCCAGCAGCTTAGCGGAATCCTGGACTAGCTCCTTTGGGACCCAGTACTTC. Full variable domain (outside the CDR3, taken from reference TRBV7-2 and TRBJ2-5): GAGVSQSPSNKVTEKGKDVELRCDPISGHTALYWYRQSLGQGLEFLIYFQGNSAPDKSGLPSDRFSAERTGGSVSTLTIQRTQQEDSAVYLCASSLAESWTSSFGTQYFGPGTRLLVL.